The 29 T cell receptor beta chains below come from one sample, sequenced in a study of blood T cell repertoires in COVID-19. TCRdb keeps only in-frame clones here, not all; method: immunoSEQ multiplex PCR. The top ten hold 60% of the sample, which has about 27,000 clones, 80% to 85% seen once. Input material: peripheral blood. These receptors all come from a woman of 80 years or more with acute or convalescent COVID-19.

The chain combines TRBV6-2 or TRBV6-3 with TRBJ1-1; 7 nucleotides match TRBD1. The trim removed 6 bases at V and 11 bases at J, leaving 12 bases unmatched. The germline CDR1 and CDR2 sequences are MNHEY and SVGEGT. There are 13 residues in the CDR3. CDR3 in DNA: TGTGCCAGCAGCTTTGGACAGGCCGGGCAGGCTTTCTTT. It specifies CASSFGQAGQAFF.

The table lists this clone with a few counts. The chain links TRBV4-1 to TRBJ2-5, with D perhaps matching TRBD1 (6 bases). The CDR3 totals 13 residues. Germline CDR1 is MGHRA and CDR2 is YSYEKL. Trimming cost V 8 bases and J 5 bases, with 15 bases left between them. The DNA for the CDR3 is TGCGCCAGCGCCAGGGGTGGTGTCGAGACCCAGTACTTC. Amino acid sequence: CASARGGVETQYF.

CDR3 region: CASSVRDRGFDYTYNEQFF. DNA of the CDR3: TGTGCCAGCAGCGTCCGGGACAGGGGGTTCGATTATACATACAATGAGCAGTTCTTC. The chain carries TRBV7-9 and TRBJ2-1; 11 bases fit TRBD1. V trimming: 5 bases; J trimming: 4 bases; junction bases outside the gene matches: 16. Germline assignment: CDR1 SEHNR and CDR2 FQNEAQ (reference sequence). CDR3 length: 19 amino acids.

This clone was seen more than once but under ten times. The chain joins TRBV28 to TRBJ1-2; D remains ambiguous. Between the trimmed V and J ends, which lost 2 bases and 2 bases, there was a span of 12 bases. Germline V lookup: CDR1 MDHEN, CDR2 SYDVKM. This CDR3 is 15 amino acids long. CDR3 in amino acids: CASSLPSTRNYGYTF. The CDR3 nucleotides are TGTGCCAGCAGTTTACCCTCGACTCGAAACTATGGCTACACCTTC.

The genes are TRBV18 and TRBJ2-1; 9 nucleotides align to TRBD2. The CDR3 contains 15 residues. V was clipped by 2 bases and J by 4 bases; unmatched bases: 3. Per the germline V gene, CDR1 is KGHSH and CDR2 is LQKENI. Here the CDR3 reads CASSPDSGSYNEQFF. The DNA for the CDR3 is TGTGCCAGCTCACCAGATAGCGGGAGTTACAATGAGCAGTTCTTC.

This clone has a handful of counts. The V and J genes are TRBV24-1 and TRBJ2-5; 7 bases are a match to TRBD1. J was trimmed by 5 bases and V by 4 bases; bases with no gene match: 12. Germline CDR1 is KGHDR and CDR2 is SFDVKD. The length of the CDR3 is 16 residues. Written as DNA, the CDR3 is TGTGCCACCAGTGACTTTCCCGACAGGGCTGGGGAGACCCAGTACTTC. Protein: CATSDFPDRAGETQYF.

In this sample, this clone turned up a few times. V and J are TRBV19 and TRBJ2-3, with TRBD1 matching over 8 bases. The CDR3 totals 14 residues. The germline V gene has CDR1 LNHDA and CDR2 SQIVND (reference sequence). J lost 6 bases, V lost 6 bases, and 8 bases had no gene match. CDR3 amino acids: CASSLDRGADTQYF. In DNA form, the CDR3 reads TGTGCCAGTAGCCTTGACAGGGGTGCGGATACGCAGTATTTT. The full variable domain, its missing parts supplied by reference TRBV19 and TRBJ2-3, is DGGITQSPKYLFRKEGQNVTLSCEQNLNHDAMYWYRQDPGQGLRLIYYSQIVNDFQKGDIAEGYSVSREKKESFPLTVTSAQKNPTAFYLCASSLDRGADTQYFGPGTRLTVL.

This clone was observed once. The chain joins TRBV5-4 to TRBJ1-1; 7 bases match TRBD1. V lost 6 bases to trimming and J lost 3 bases; unmatched junction nucleotides: 5. The CDR3 length is 13 residues. Per germline, CDR1 SGHNT and CDR2 YYREEE (reference sequence). The CDR3 sequence is CASTTRGHTEAFF. CDR3 coding DNA: TGTGCCAGCACCACTAGGGGGCACACTGAAGCTTTCTTT.

The rearrangement links TRBV7-8 to TRBJ1-1; tentatively, D is TRBD1 (6 bases). Germline V gives CDR1 SGHVS, CDR2 FQNEAQ. The CDR3 is 15 residues long. With 2 bases removed from V and 0 bases from J, the gap between germline ends came to 10 bases. CDR3 DNA sequence: TGTGCCAGCAGCTTATTTACAGGGATGAACACTGAAGCTTTCTTT. It encodes CASSLFTGMNTEAFF.

The V gene is TRBV24-1, the J gene TRBJ2-2; unclear D gene. This CDR3 has 15 residues. Trimming stripped 5 bases from V and 2 bases from J, with 11 bases between. The germline CDR1 and CDR2 sequences are KGHDR and SFDVKD. CDR3 sequence: CATSGSGPNTGELFF. The CDR3 bases are TGTGCCACCAGTGGCTCGGGTCCAAACACCGGGGAGCTGTTTTTT.

The chain is built from TRBV3-1 (or the pseudogene TRBV3-2) and TRBJ2-5, with D perhaps TRBD1 (6 bases). This CDR3 region has 12 residues. Trimming stripped 3 bases from V and 4 bases from J, with 6 bases between. CDR1 and CDR2 (germline): LGHDT, YNNKEL (reference sequence). The CDR3 DNA follows: TGTGCCAGCAGCCAGACAGGAGAGACCCAGTACTTC. This encodes CASSQTGETQYF.

This rearrangement joins TRBV9 to TRBJ1-5, with TRBD1 as a possible D gene (5 bases). V shed 4 bases and J shed 6 bases, with 17 bases lying between them. This CDR3 is 15 amino acids long. Germline values: CDR1 SGDLS, CDR2 YYNGEE. The CDR3 is CASSPGAGRTQPQHF. CDR3 in DNA: TGTGCCAGCAGCCCTGGTGCGGGGCGGACTCAGCCCCAGCATTTT.

The chain recombines TRBV11-3 with TRBJ2-1; D might be TRBD2 (6 bases). V was trimmed by 5 bases and J by 3 bases, leaving 14 bases between them. Per the germline V gene, CDR1 is SGHNT and CDR2 is YENEEA. The CDR3 runs to 15 residues. CDR3 DNA sequence: TGTGCCAGCAGCCTTATGGGCGGGAACTACAATGAGCAGTTCTTC. Translation gives CASSLMGGNYNEQFF.

This clone was detected only once. The V call is TRBV9, the J call TRBJ1-1; no clear D gene. This CDR3 has 14 residues. V was shortened by 0 bases and J by 1 base, with 7 bases between the two germline ends. Germline V CDR1 and CDR2: SGDLS, YYNGEE. The CDR3 DNA reads TGTGCCAGCAGCGTAGTATCTCCGAACACTGAAGCTTTCTTT. Its translation is CASSVVSPNTEAFF.

The gene calls are TRBV27 and TRBJ2-1; unclear D gene. Germline V gives CDR1 MNHEY, CDR2 SMNVEV (reference sequence). The germline V and J ends were trimmed by 3 bases and 7 bases, with 13 bases remaining between them. CDR3 length equals 14 residues. In nucleotides, the CDR3 is TGTGCCAGCAGTTTGCCGAACCTACTTAATGAGCAGTTCTTC. Amino acids: CASSLPNLLNEQFF.

This chain connects TRBV30 to TRBJ1-5; 8 nucleotides match TRBD1. The CDR3 loop spans 13 amino acids. Germline CDR1 and CDR2: GTSNPN and SVGIG (reference sequence). Trimming removed 1 base from V and 7 bases from J; junction bases left unmatched: 3. CDR3 sequence: CAWSGTGTQPQHF. CDR3 nucleotide sequence: TGTGCCTGGAGTGGGACAGGGACACAGCCCCAGCATTTT. The full variable domain, with the rest looked up from reference TRBV30 and TRBJ1-5, is SQTIHQWPATLVQPVGSPLSLECTVEGTSNPNLYWYRQAAGRGLQLLFYSVGIGQISSEVPQNLSASRPQDRQFILSSKKLLLSDSGFYLCAWSGTGTQPQHFGDGTRLSIL.

The rearrangement joins TRBV3-1 (or the pseudogene TRBV3-2) to TRBJ2-3, with D possibly being TRBD1 (6 bases). The CDR3 loop spans 13 amino acids. Germline V CDR1 and CDR2: LGHDT, YNNKEL (reference sequence). V was cut by 2 bases and J by 3 bases, with 6 bases left in between. CDR3 loop: CASSQTGTDTQYF. For the CDR3, the DNA is TGTGCCAGCAGCCAAACAGGGACAGATACGCAGTATTTT.

The chain employs TRBV19 and TRBJ2-3; 10 bases align to TRBD2. This CDR3 contains 15 residues. Trimming at V came to 7 bases and at J to 4 bases, leaving 8 bases not matched to a gene. CDR1 and CDR2 (germline): LNHDA, SQIVND (reference sequence). The CDR3 here is CASTRTSGGADTQYF. Written as DNA, the CDR3 is TGTGCCAGTACTCGGACTAGCGGCGGCGCAGATACGCAGTATTTT.

Ten or more counts support this clone. The chain couples TRBV11-3 to TRBJ2-3, with D hard to call. V lost 1 base, J lost 1 base, and 15 bases lay in between. Germline CDR1 SGHNT, CDR2 YENEEA. The CDR3 contains 17 residues. The CDR3 reads CASSLGGLAAGTDTQYF. The CDR3 coding sequence is TGTGCCAGCAGCTTAGGAGGTCTGGCAGCAGGCACAGATACGCAGTATTTT.

The genes are TRBV11-3 and TRBJ1-1, with unresolved D. V gave up 3 bases and J gave up 4 bases, with 12 bases separating them. This CDR3 is 14 amino acids long. In germline, CDR1 is SGHNT, CDR2 YENEEA. In DNA form, the CDR3 reads TGTGCCAGCAGCTTTCGGGGATTGAGCACTGAAGCTTTCTTT. Encoded protein: CASSFRGLSTEAFF.

The CDR3 sequence is CASSSYRGNTDTQYF. CDR3 DNA sequence: TGTGCCAGTAGTTCCTACCGGGGAAACACAGATACGCAGTATTTT. This chain connects TRBV19 to TRBJ2-3; D is possibly TRBD2 (5 bases). This CDR3 is built from 15 residues. Germline lookup yields CDR1 LNHDA and CDR2 SQIVND (reference sequence). V was clipped by 5 bases and J by 2 bases, with 14 bases between them.

In this sample, this clone turned up a few times. The V call is TRBV24-1, the J call TRBJ1-5; D is possibly TRBD1 (6 bases). CDR1 is KGHDR, CDR2 SFDVKD, per germline. The CDR3 is 12 residues long. Trimming stripped 6 bases from V and 4 bases from J, with 6 bases between. CDR3 residues: CATSQGNQPQHF. For the CDR3, the DNA is TGTGCCACCAGTCAGGGGAATCAGCCCCAGCATTTT.

This clone was detected once. The V gene is TRBV5-1, the J gene TRBJ2-5, with 13 bases matching TRBD2. CDR3 length: 15 residues. The V and J ends lost 4 bases and 4 bases, in that order; junction bases with no gene match: 4. Germline CDR1 reads SGHRS; CDR2 reads YFSETQ. The CDR3 spells CASSPGLAGVETQYF. CDR3 in DNA: TGCGCCAGCAGCCCAGGACTAGCGGGGGTAGAGACCCAGTACTTC.

The chain recombines TRBV4-3 with TRBJ1-5; perhaps TRBD1 as D (5 bases). V lost 0 bases and J 7 bases, leaving 13 bases between the germline ends. Per germline, CDR1 LGHNA and CDR2 YSLEER. The CDR3 spans 15 residues. In nucleotides, the CDR3 is TGCGCCAGCAGCCAAGATATTGGAGGGACGCAGCCCCAGCATTTT. Translating gives CASSQDIGGTQPQHF.

This chain uses TRBV7-2 with TRBJ1-4; TRBD1 aligns across 7 bases. Germline lookup yields CDR1 SGHTA and CDR2 FQGNSA. With 1 base clipped from V and 10 bases from J, the junction kept 6 bases outside the gene matches. This CDR3 comprises 14 residues. CDR3 residues: CASSLGQGSRKLFF. CDR3 DNA: TGTGCCAGCAGCTTAGGACAGGGAAGTCGAAAACTGTTTTTT.

This chain links TRBV27 with TRBJ2-7; tentatively, D is TRBD1 (6 bases). The germline CDR1 and CDR2 sequences are MNHEY and SMNVEV (reference sequence). Trimming pared 5 bases from V and 5 bases from J, leaving 13 bases between. The CDR3 is 13 amino acids. Written as DNA, the CDR3 is TGTGCCAGCAGTACCCGTACAGGGAACGAGCAGTACTTC. Encoded protein: CASSTRTGNEQYF.

The gene calls are TRBV30 and TRBJ1-1; tentative D call: TRBD1 (6 bases). The V and J ends lost 0 bases and 1 base respectively, with 12 bases between them. The CDR3 has 15 residues. The germline CDR1 and CDR2 sequences are GTSNPN and SVGIG (reference sequence). The DNA for the CDR3 is TGTGCCTGGAGTGTTGAGGACAGAAGGAACACTGAAGCTTTCTTT. Translated, it gives CAWSVEDRRNTEAFF. The variable domain in full, completed from reference TRBV30 and TRBJ1-1, reads SQTIHQWPATLVQPVGSPLSLECTVEGTSNPNLYWYRQAAGRGLQLLFYSVGIGQISSEVPQNLSASRPQDRQFILSSKKLLLSDSGFYLCAWSVEDRRNTEAFFGQGTRLTVV.

The chain combines TRBV20-1 with TRBJ2-7; 10 bases line up with TRBD1. Trimming cost V 3 bases and J 6 bases; bases outside gene matches: 8. This CDR3 has 14 residues. Per the germline V gene, CDR1 is DFQATT and CDR2 is SNEGSKA (reference sequence). CDR3 coding DNA: TGCAGTGCTAGTTCTCGACAGGGGGCTTTCGAGCAGTACTTC. This sequence encodes CSASSRQGAFEQYF.

This clone was counted only a few times. V usage is TRBV11-3 and J usage is TRBJ1-1; D may be TRBD1 (6 bases). Germline lookup yields CDR1 SGHNT and CDR2 YENEEA. The CDR3 is made up of 15 amino acids. The V and J ends lost 5 bases and 3 bases respectively, with 16 bases between them. The CDR3 protein is CASSMGLSGDTEAFF. As DNA, the CDR3 is TGTGCCAGCAGCATGGGGTTGTCAGGGGACACTGAAGCTTTCTTT.